Each of the 29 T cell receptor beta chains below was sequenced from the same sample in a study of shared clonotypes between healthy human individuals (dated by TCRdb to 2019 to 2021). CD8 naive samples were obtained by positive selection for CCR7 among CD45RO-negative cells, yielding a CD45RA+CCR7+ population from which TemRA cells were excluded. Libraries were made using the immunoSEQ multiplex PCR assay. In TCRdb, the immuneACCESS table is reduced to in-frame sequences with V and J assigned. These tables do not hold every clone; where another copy was compared, an unresolved V gene accounts for under half, and the others remain unexplained. The sample yields about 2 million clones; about 95% were counted once. Roughly 1% of the sample is taken by the ten largest. The sample comprised naive CD8+ T cells sorted from blood. This sample's cell subset or site label indicates: CD45RA+CCR7+. The receptors shown here come from a man aged 18 to 35 in good health.

J is TRBJ2-7 and V is TRBV7-9, with D maybe TRBD2 (6 bases). From germline, CDR1 is SEHNR and CDR2 FQNEAQ (reference sequence). Trimming took 0 bases from V and 1 from J, leaving 13 bases between them. The CDR3 is 16 residues long. The CDR3 here is CASSLATGVISYEQYF. In DNA, the CDR3 is TGTGCCAGCAGCTTAGCGACGGGAGTGATATCCTACGAGCAGTACTTC.

This sequence joins TRBV6-1 and TRBJ2-7; 10 bases agree with TRBD2. Losses at the gene ends were 2 bases for V and 5 bases for J; bases not matched to a gene: 6. Germline V CDR1 and CDR2: MNHNS, SASEGT. CDR3 length: 15 residues. CDR3 sequence: CASSELTSGSHEQYF. CDR3 bases: TGTGCCAGCAGTGAACTGACTAGCGGGTCCCACGAGCAGTACTTC.

The CDR3 coding sequence is TGTGCCAGCAGCCCCTCCAGCGGGAGGGCCCCCTACAATGAGCAGTTCTTC. It specifies CASSPSSGRAPYNEQFF. The chain joins TRBV13 to TRBJ2-1, with 10 bases lining up with TRBD2. The junction had 9 bases not matched to a gene; V was cut back by 5 bases and J by 2 bases. Germline V CDR1 and CDR2: PRHDT, FYEKMQ (reference sequence). The CDR3 has 17 amino acids.

J is TRBJ2-7 and V is TRBV11-3; 7 bases line up with TRBD1. The CDR3 totals 16 residues. V gave up 4 bases and J gave up 6 bases; unmatched junction bases: 15. Germline V gives CDR1 SGHNT, CDR2 YENEEA. CDR3 coding DNA: TGTGCCAGCAGCTCGACCTTACAGGGGATCCAGGGCGAGCAGTACTTC. Translated, it gives CASSSTLQGIQGEQYF. Using reference TRBV11-3 and TRBJ2-7 for the parts outside the CDR3, the full variable domain is EAGVVQSPRYKIIEKKQPVAFWCNPISGHNTLYWYLQNLGQGPELLIRYENEEAVDDSQLPKDRFSAERLKGVDSTLKIQPAELGDSAVYLCASSSTLQGIQGEQYFGPGTRLTVT.

The gene calls are TRBV6-5 and TRBJ1-1; TRBD1 might be the D (5 bases). The CDR3 extends over 13 amino acids. Germline CDR1 MNHEY, CDR2 SVGAGI. Trimming removed 6 bases at V and 4 bases at J, with 12 bases between. Written as DNA, the CDR3 is TGTGCCAGCAGATATGGGACCGTCACTGAAGCTTTCTTT. Translated, it gives CASRYGTVTEAFF.

Points on this clone: At the DNA level, this CDR3 is encoded by other sequences in the same sample as well. The J gene is TRBJ2-7, the V gene TRBV9; tentatively, D is TRBD1 (5 bases). Trimming stripped 4 bases from V and 5 bases from J, with 13 bases between. CDR1 and CDR2 from the germline V gene are SGDLS and YYNGEE. There are 13 residues in the CDR3. In nucleotides, the CDR3 is TGTGCCAGCAGCCCAGGGCAGGGCAACGAGCAGTACTTC. Translation gives CASSPGQGNEQYF.

For this clone: Other DNA sequences from this sample encode an identical CDR3 as well. The V and J genes are TRBV5-4 and TRBJ1-1; TRBD1 might be the D (5 bases). CDR3 length: 14 amino acids. V was trimmed by 0 bases and J by 2 bases, leaving 8 bases between them. Germline CDR1 and CDR2: SGHNT and YYREEE (reference sequence). The CDR3 region has the DNA TGTGCCAGCAGCTTGGCCGGGGGAAACACTGAAGCTTTCTTT. Its translation is CASSLAGGNTEAFF. Variable domain in full (rest from reference TRBV5-4 and TRBJ1-1): ETGVTQSPTHLIKTRGQQVTLRCSSQSGHNTVSWYQQALGQGPQFIFQYYREEENGRGNFPPRFSGLQFPNYSSELNVNALELDDSALYLCASSLAGGNTEAFFGQGTRLTVV.

The V gene is TRBV5-4, the J gene TRBJ1-1; 11 bases map to TRBD1. V gave up 0 bases and J gave up 4 bases; unmatched junction bases: 2. The CDR3 has 15 amino acids. CDR1 is SGHNT and CDR2 is YYREEE in the germline V gene (reference sequence). CDR3 residues: CASSLGDRGSTEAFF. CDR3 sequence (DNA): TGTGCCAGCAGCTTGGGGGACAGGGGGAGCACTGAAGCTTTCTTT.

This clone came up once. This chain uses TRBV9 with TRBJ1-2; D ambiguous. V dropped 0 bases and J dropped 3 bases, with 3 bases sitting between them. The V gene's germline CDR1 is SGDLS and CDR2 YYNGEE. The CDR3 has 12 residues. The chain's CDR3 is CASSVDDYGYTF. Here the CDR3 DNA reads TGTGCCAGCAGCGTAGATGACTATGGCTACACCTTC.

Details on this clone: Different DNA sequences within this sample yield the same CDR3. The rearrangement uses TRBV9 and TRBJ2-7, with 7 bases lining up with TRBD1. CDR3 length: 15 residues. Germline V gene sequence: CDR1 SGDLS, CDR2 YYNGEE. Trimming took 0 bases from V and 1 from J; bases not matched to a gene: 4. CDR3 loop: CASSVGGGGSYEQYF. Written as DNA, the CDR3 is TGTGCCAGCAGCGTAGGAGGGGGCGGGTCCTACGAGCAGTACTTC.

The genes are TRBV27 and TRBJ2-5; D is undetermined. Trimming took 5 bases from V and 7 from J, leaving 20 bases between them. This CDR3 region has 15 residues. Germline loops: CDR1 MNHEY, CDR2 SMNVEV (reference sequence). CDR3: CASSPLPIRIGTQYF. CDR3 DNA: TGTGCCAGCAGTCCCCTGCCAATACGTATAGGGACCCAGTACTTC.

V is TRBV5-6 and J is TRBJ2-1, with no clear D. The length of the CDR3 is 12 residues. Trimming removed 4 bases from V and 7 bases from J, with 9 bases in between. Looked up from germline, CDR1 is SGHDT and CDR2 is YYEEEE. Here the CDR3 reads CASSLQWNEQFF. CDR3 DNA: TGTGCCAGCAGCCTCCAGTGGAATGAGCAGTTCTTC.

The chain carries TRBV7-9 and TRBJ2-7; TRBD1 agrees at 10 bases. V lost 5 bases to trimming and J lost 4 bases; unmatched junction nucleotides: 11. The CDR3 is 16 amino acids. The germline gives CDR1 SEHNR, CDR2 FQNEAQ (reference sequence). The CDR3 loop is CASSRTGTGDQYEQYF. DNA of the CDR3: TGTGCCAGCAGCCGAACCGGGACAGGGGACCAATACGAGCAGTACTTC.

The rearrangement links TRBV19 to TRBJ1-6; D is unclear. The V end lost 2 bases, the J end lost 6 bases, and 11 bases lay between the germline ends. Germline-derived CDR1 and CDR2 are LNHDA and SQIVND (reference sequence). There are 15 residues in the CDR3. CDR3 amino acids: CASSIQSIGNSPLHF. The CDR3 DNA follows: TGTGCCAGTAGTATACAGAGTATCGGTAATTCACCCCTCCACTTT.

The chain uses TRBV7-8 and TRBJ2-5, with D hard to call. The ends were cut back, 2 bases at V and 5 bases at J, with 9 bases in the middle. The CDR3 has 13 residues. CDR1 is SGHVS and CDR2 is FQNEAQ in the germline V gene. CDR3 DNA sequence: TGTGCCAGCAGCTTAAATTCTTGGGAGACCCAGTACTTC. Its protein product is CASSLNSWETQYF. Together with reference TRBV7-8 and TRBJ2-5, the CDR3 gives the full variable domain: GAGVSQSPRYKVAKRGQDVALRCDPISGHVSLFWYQQALGQGPEFLTYFQNEAQLDKSGLPSDRFFAERPEGSVSTLKIQRTQQEDSAVYLCASSLNSWETQYFGPGTRLLVL.

The chain joins TRBV5-6 to TRBJ2-1; 8 nucleotides agree with TRBD2. Germline V gene data show CDR1 as SGHDT and CDR2 as YYEEEE. V shed 5 bases and J 6 bases; nucleotides not matched to a gene: 10. The CDR3 consists of 15 residues. As DNA, the CDR3 is TGTGCCAGCAGTGGGGGTAGCGGGGAGCCCAATGAGCAGTTCTTC. It encodes CASSGGSGEPNEQFF. Looking up the rest from reference TRBV5-6 and TRBJ2-1 gives the full variable domain: DAGVTQSPTHLIKTRGQQVTLRCSPKSGHDTVSWYQQALGQGPQFIFQYYEEEERQRGNFPDRFSGHQFPNYSSELNVNALLLGDSALYLCASSGGSGEPNEQFFGPGTRLTVL.

The chain links TRBV4-1 to TRBJ2-7; tentatively, D is TRBD1 (6 bases). V was cut by 7 bases and J by 4 bases, with 17 bases left in between. The CDR3 covers 14 residues. From germline, CDR1 is MGHRA and CDR2 YSYEKL. The CDR3 is CASKPTRQAYEQYF. The DNA of the CDR3 is TGCGCCAGCAAGCCCACGAGACAGGCGTACGAGCAGTACTTC.

Details on this clone: Other DNA sequences of this sample code for an identical CDR3. V is TRBV4-1 and J is TRBJ2-1; D perhaps matches TRBD1 (6 bases). Per the germline V gene, CDR1 is MGHRA and CDR2 is YSYEKL. V was trimmed by 2 bases and J by 0 bases, leaving 8 bases between them. CDR3 length: 15 amino acids. CDR3 amino acids: CASSQQGGSYNEQFF. In DNA form, the CDR3 reads TGCGCCAGCAGCCAACAAGGGGGCTCCTACAATGAGCAGTTCTTC.

The chain links TRBV28 to TRBJ2-7, with 7 bases identical to TRBD1. CDR1 and CDR2 from the germline V gene are MDHEN and SYDVKM. This CDR3 is 15 amino acids long. J was trimmed by 3 bases and V by 8 bases; bases with no gene match: 13. The CDR3 region is CASCTPTGFLYEQYF. The CDR3 DNA follows: TGTGCCAGCTGTACTCCGACAGGGTTTCTCTACGAGCAGTACTTC.

J is TRBJ1-6 and V is TRBV27; TRBD1 matches at 7 bases. V was clipped by 5 bases and J by 1 base; unmatched bases: 5. The CDR3 spans 16 residues. CDR1 MNHEY and CDR2 SMNVEV come from the germline V gene (reference sequence). This CDR3 reads CASSDNRGSYNSPLHF. The CDR3 region has the DNA TGTGCCAGCAGTGATAACAGGGGATCCTATAATTCACCCCTCCACTTT.

The chain links TRBV28 to TRBJ2-4, with D hard to call. Germline CDR1 and CDR2: MDHEN and SYDVKM. Trimming left V 4 bases short and J 6 bases short, with 10 bases between. This CDR3 spans 13 amino acids. The CDR3 region has the DNA TGTGCCAGCAGTTCCAGCCTCCGAAACATTCAGTACTTC. The encoded protein is CASSSSLRNIQYF.

Note on this clone: One end of the junction does not line up with germline, which may come from a read error. The V call is TRBV7-7, the J call TRBJ2-5; 9 bases fit TRBD1. CDR1 SSHAT and CDR2 FNYEAQ come from the germline V gene (reference sequence). The CDR3 is 14 residues long. The CDR3 coding sequence is TGTGCTAGCAGCCTGGGACAGGGCCAAGAGACCCAGTACTTC. Amino acid sequence: CASSLGQGQETQYF.

The rearrangement uses TRBV5-4 and TRBJ1-6; no clear D. The CDR3 has 14 amino acids. With 2 bases removed from V and 8 bases from J, the gap between germline ends came to 11 bases. Germline lookup yields CDR1 SGHNT and CDR2 YYREEE (reference sequence). CDR3: CASSFAGSHSPLHF. In DNA, the CDR3 is TGTGCCAGCAGCTTCGCGGGTTCTCATTCACCCCTCCACTTT.

This clone was observed a handful of times. This chain links TRBV2 with TRBJ2-2; TRBD2 matches 7 bases. The CDR3 extends over 14 amino acids. Per germline, CDR1 SNHLY and CDR2 FYNNEI. With V trimmed by 6 bases and J by 7 bases, 8 bases remained unmatched. In nucleotides, the CDR3 is TGTGCCAGCAGGAGCGGGACGGTCGGCGGGGAGCTGTTTTTT. Its translation: CASRSGTVGGELFF.

Comment on this clone: This same CDR3 is encoded by further DNA sequences in the sample. The rearrangement joins TRBV6-5 to TRBJ2-5; 7 bases line up with TRBD2. Germline V gives CDR1 MNHEY, CDR2 SVGAGI. Germline trimming cut 3 bases from V and 2 bases from J; bases unmatched to any gene: 3. The CDR3 sequence is 14 residues long. The CDR3 region is CASSYRGGQETQYF. The CDR3 bases are TGTGCCAGCAGTTATCGGGGAGGGCAAGAGACCCAGTACTTC.

The rearrangement uses TRBV4-1 and TRBJ2-2, with D unclear. Germline values: CDR1 MGHRA, CDR2 YSYEKL. V was clipped by 1 base and J by 5 bases, with 5 bases between them. The CDR3 totals 13 residues. CDR3: CASSQGQTGELFF. CDR3 DNA: TGCGCCAGCAGCCAAGGACAAACCGGGGAGCTGTTTTTT.

The CDR3 is CASSLGFFDGDQETQYF. As DNA, the CDR3 is TGTGCCAGCAGCTTAGGGTTTTTTGACGGAGACCAAGAGACCCAGTACTTC. The V call is TRBV7-2, the J call TRBJ2-5, with no clear D. The CDR3 is 17 residues long. V lost 1 base and J lost 0, with 15 bases in between. Germline assignment: CDR1 SGHTA and CDR2 FQGNSA.

CDR3 protein: CASSPFVSGGDTEAFF. DNA for the CDR3: TGTGCCAGCAGTCCTTTTGTTAGCGGGGGAGACACTGAAGCTTTCTTT. The gene calls are TRBV28 and TRBJ1-1; a possible D gene is TRBD1 (5 bases). Germline V gene sequence: CDR1 MDHEN, CDR2 SYDVKM. This CDR3 comprises 16 residues. Trimming removed 5 bases at V and 3 bases at J, with 19 bases between.

This clone was observed once. The chain carries TRBV21-1 and TRBJ2-1; TRBD2 is the table's D call, not checked against the DNA. TRBV21-1 represents a pseudogene. This CDR3 comprises 17 residues. The CDR3 is CASSPGMLGRAYDEQFF. The CDR3 DNA sequence: TGTGCCAGCAGCCCCGGAATGCTCGGGAGGGCCTACGATGAGCAGTTCTTC.